These 27 T cell receptor beta chains share one sample of origin, sequenced in a study of cytomegalovirus exposure and HLA in healthy donors. Primers: 60 Vbeta forward and 13 Jbeta reverse. Profiled with immunoSEQ multiplex PCR; TCRdb holds only in-frame clones, not every one. The data show around 190,000 clones, with roughly 80% seen just once and about 2.4% held by the top ten. The sample comprised PBMCs. The receptor source for this set is a man in his fifties or sixties in good health and CMV-seronegative.

The genes are TRBV2 and TRBJ2-2; a possible D gene is TRBD1 (6 bases). CDR1 and CDR2 from the germline V gene are SNHLY and FYNNEI. Trimming stripped 3 bases from V and 7 bases from J, with 12 bases between. The CDR3 spans 14 residues. CDR3 in DNA: TGTGCCAGCAGTGAGGCGAGGGGGATCGGGGAGCTGTTTTTT. Its protein is CASSEARGIGELFF.

V is TRBV25-1 and J is TRBJ1-2, with 8 bases identical to TRBD1. Germline trimming cut 8 bases from V and 5 bases from J; bases unmatched to any gene: 4. CDR1 and CDR2 from the germline V gene are MGHDK and SYGVNS. The length of the CDR3 is 12 residues. CDR3 DNA: TGTGCCAGCGGCGGGACAGGATATGGCTACACCTTC. Residues: CASGGTGYGYTF.

The chain employs TRBV5-6 and TRBJ2-3; 9 bases line up with TRBD1. V lost 1 base to trimming and J lost 3 bases; unmatched junction nucleotides: 3. Germline values: CDR1 SGHDT, CDR2 YYEEEE. The CDR3 has 15 amino acids. CDR3 in amino acids: CASSLTGQGTDTQYF. The CDR3 coding sequence is TGTGCCAGCAGCTTGACGGGACAGGGTACAGATACGCAGTATTTT.

The chain combines TRBV6-6 with TRBJ1-2, with 7 bases that match TRBD1. This CDR3 has 14 amino acids. Germline values: CDR1 MNHNY, CDR2 SVGAGI (reference sequence). The V and J ends lost 4 bases and 7 bases, in that order; junction bases with no gene match: 9. The CDR3 DNA reads as TGTGCCAGCAGTTCGGACAGGCAGGGCCGTGGCTACACCTTC. Translation: CASSSDRQGRGYTF.

The table lists this clone with a few counts. V is TRBV29-1 and J is TRBJ2-3; no reliable D call. From germline, CDR1 is SQVTM and CDR2 ANQGSEA. The CDR3 consists of 11 residues. V lost 3 bases, J lost 2 bases, and 3 bases lay in between. CDR3 sequence reads: CSVDFTDTQYF. CDR3 bases: TGCAGCGTTGACTTCACAGATACGCAGTATTTT.

This clone was counted between two and nine times. The chain links TRBV7-2 to TRBJ2-1; 8 bases map to TRBD2. The CDR3 length is 16 residues. Trimming took 1 base from V and 11 from J; bases not matched to a gene: 13. Germline CDR1 is SGHTA and CDR2 is FQGNSA. Here the CDR3 DNA reads TGTGCCAGCAGCTTAGTTGGAGCGGGGGCCGGGGGGCAGCAGTTCTTC. Translated: CASSLVGAGAGGQQFF.

V gene TRBV4-3 combines with J gene TRBJ2-1; TRBD2 agrees at 9 bases. This CDR3 comprises 15 residues. V dropped 4 bases and J dropped 5; count of bases not matched to a gene: 6. Germline CDR1 LGHNA, CDR2 YSLEER. In DNA, the CDR3 is TGCGCCAGCAGCCCAGCGGGAGGACCAAACAATGAGCAGTTCTTC. Residues: CASSPAGGPNNEQFF.

The CDR3 region has the DNA TGTGCCATCAGTTGGACAGGTCGGGTGGACACTGAAGCTTTCTTT. It encodes CAISWTGRVDTEAFF. The rearrangement joins TRBV10-3 to TRBJ1-1; 7 positions agree with TRBD1. CDR3 length equals 15 residues. V shed 5 bases and J 3 bases; nucleotides not matched to a gene: 9. CDR1 and CDR2 (germline): ENHRY, SYGVKD.

This chain connects TRBV2 to TRBJ1-1, with 7 bases matching TRBD1. This CDR3 contains 14 residues. The germline gives CDR1 SNHLY, CDR2 FYNNEI. Trimming at V came to 7 bases and at J to 7 bases, leaving 12 bases not matched to a gene. Written as DNA, the CDR3 is TGTGCCAGCACGATTCCTACAGGGGAGCGTGAAGCTTTCTTT. It encodes CASTIPTGEREAFF.

The chain combines TRBV29-1 with TRBJ1-4, with 7 bases fitting TRBD1. Trimming removed 4 bases from V and 3 bases from J; junction bases left unmatched: 5. The CDR3 runs to 14 residues. Germline-derived CDR1 and CDR2 are SQVTM and ANQGSEA. The CDR3 nucleotides are TGCAGCGTTGGGGGGGACAGTTCTAATGAAAAACTGTTTTTT. Translating it yields CSVGGDSSNEKLFF.

This chain connects TRBV7-8 to TRBJ2-3; 9 bases map to TRBD1. After removal of 2 bases from V and 3 bases from J, the junction contained 9 bases not matched to a gene. The CDR3 totals 17 residues. CDR1 SGHVS and CDR2 FQNEAQ come from the germline V gene. This chain's CDR3 is CASSLRPTGGLTDTQYF. DNA of the CDR3: TGTGCCAGCAGCTTAAGACCGACAGGGGGTCTAACAGATACGCAGTATTTT. Together with reference TRBV7-8 and TRBJ2-3, the CDR3 gives the full variable domain: GAGVSQSPRYKVAKRGQDVALRCDPISGHVSLFWYQQALGQGPEFLTYFQNEAQLDKSGLPSDRFFAERPEGSVSTLKIQRTQQEDSAVYLCASSLRPTGGLTDTQYFGPGTRLTVL.

The chain has TRBV6-5 and TRBJ2-1, with D uncertain. Trimming took off 2 bases at V and 3 bases at J, with 11 bases between the two ends. The V gene's germline CDR1 is MNHEY and CDR2 SVGAGI. The length of the CDR3 is 15 residues. CDR3 coding DNA: TGTGCCAGCAGTTACATGGCAGGCCTCTACAATGAGCAGTTCTTC. Protein product: CASSYMAGLYNEQFF.

The V and J genes are TRBV2 and TRBJ2-5; TRBD2 aligns across 9 bases. The CDR3 runs 14 residues. The germline CDR1 and CDR2 sequences are SNHLY and FYNNEI. Trimming at V came to 5 bases and at J to 5 bases, leaving 6 bases not matched to a gene. CDR3 sequence (DNA): TGTGCCAGCAGTTTTGGGACTAGCAGGGAGACCCAGTACTTC. The encoded protein is CASSFGTSRETQYF.

This rearrangement joins TRBV19 to TRBJ1-2; 8 nucleotides match TRBD1. V trimming: 8 bases; J trimming: 5 bases; junction bases outside the gene matches: 7. Germline lookup yields CDR1 LNHDA and CDR2 SQIVND (reference sequence). The length of the CDR3 is 13 residues. The CDR3 is CASSRDRFYGYTF. In DNA, the CDR3 is TGTGCCAGTTCAAGGGACAGGTTTTATGGCTACACCTTC.

The chain joins TRBV7-8 to TRBJ2-7; D is unclear. The V gene's germline CDR1 is SGHVS and CDR2 FQNEAQ. V was clipped by 1 base and J by 6 bases, with 13 bases between them. The CDR3 has 14 residues. Here the CDR3 DNA reads TGTGCCAGCAGCTTAGGGGCCCCCGGTGCCGAGCAGTACTTC. This gives the protein CASSLGAPGAEQYF.

The rearrangement links TRBV21-1 to TRBJ1-3; the table calls TRBD1, which could not be checked here. TRBV21-1 is termed a pseudogene. The CDR3 covers 20 residues. The DNA for the CDR3 is TGTGCCAGCAGCAAAAAAGAGGGGGAGCATACCCTTTATTCTGGAAACACCATATATTTT. Its translation is CASSKKEGEHTLYSGNTIYF.

V gene TRBV6-5 combines with J gene TRBJ2-5; TRBD2 aligns across 14 bases. Germline CDR1 and CDR2: MNHEY and SVGAGI. The J segment lost 7 bases and the V segment lost 5 bases, leaving 3 bases of the junction unmatched. The CDR3 consists of 14 residues. CDR3 in amino acids: CASSTGLAGVTQYF. Here the CDR3 DNA reads TGTGCCAGCAGTACGGGACTAGCGGGGGTGACCCAGTACTTC.

The genes are TRBV4-1 and TRBJ2-7; 7 positions match TRBD1. The CDR3 sequence is 14 residues long. J was trimmed by 6 bases and V by 3 bases; bases with no gene match: 8. The germline gives CDR1 MGHRA, CDR2 YSYEKL. CDR3 DNA sequence: TGCGCCAGCAGCCAGACGACAGGGAACTGCGAGCAGTACTTC. Protein sequence: CASSQTTGNCEQYF.

The chain uses TRBV5-1 and TRBJ2-2; possible D gene TRBD2, 6 bases. Germline CDR1 is SGHRS and CDR2 is YFSETQ. V was trimmed by 0 bases and J by 6 bases, leaving 12 bases between them. The CDR3 spans 15 residues. As DNA, the CDR3 is TGCGCCAGCAGCTTGGACGGGAGTAGGGCCGGGGAGCTGTTTTTT. As protein: CASSLDGSRAGELFF.

The chain is built from TRBV4-1 and TRBJ2-6; TRBD1 aligns across 7 bases. The CDR3 is 19 residues long. V shed 4 bases and J 1 base; nucleotides not matched to a gene: 13. Germline CDR1 and CDR2: MGHRA and YSYEKL. CDR3 in DNA: TGCGCCAGCAGCCTGGGACAGCTAAGCCTAACTTCTGGGGCCAACGTCCTGACTTTC. Its protein is CASSLGQLSLTSGANVLTF.

The V call is TRBV5-1, the J call TRBJ2-1, with 9 bases that match TRBD1. CDR1 is SGHRS, CDR2 YFSETQ, per germline. This CDR3 has 14 amino acids. The V segment lost 0 bases and the J segment 9 bases; nucleotides outside the gene matches: 4. In nucleotides, the CDR3 is TGCGCCAGCAGCTTGGCGGGACAGGGATCTGAGCAGTTCTTC. It translates to CASSLAGQGSEQFF.

This clone was detected only once. The chain employs TRBV29-1 and TRBJ2-3; TRBD1 agrees at 12 bases. Germline V CDR1 and CDR2: SQVTM, ANQGSEA. Trimming cost V 5 bases and J 4 bases; bases outside gene matches: 4. This CDR3 spans 14 amino acids. The CDR3 is CSVRGQGASDTQYF. Written as DNA, the CDR3 is TGCAGCGTTCGGGGACAGGGGGCATCAGATACGCAGTATTTT.

CDR3 sequence (DNA): TGTGCCAGCAGCCAAACAGGGGCCGGGGAGCTGTTTTTT. This codes for CASSQTGAGELFF. V usage is TRBV7-9 and J usage is TRBJ2-2, with 7 bases identical to TRBD1. Germline values: CDR1 SEHNR, CDR2 FQNEAQ (reference sequence). The CDR3 loop spans 13 amino acids. V shed 5 bases, J shed 6 bases, and the junction held 3 bases outside the gene matches.

V gene TRBV7-9 combines with J gene TRBJ2-5; D remains unclear. The CDR3 runs to 14 residues. V was pared by 5 bases and J by 3 bases, with 13 bases between. Germline values: CDR1 SEHNR, CDR2 FQNEAQ (reference sequence). In DNA, the CDR3 is TGTGCCAGCAGCCCAAGAAATAGAGAAGAGACCCAGTACTTC. Its protein is CASSPRNREETQYF.

This clone is medium-sized (0.01 to 0.1%) in the sample. The chain couples TRBV21-1 to TRBJ2-2; the table's TRBD1 call for D was not verified on the DNA. TRBV21-1 constitutes a pseudogene. CDR3 length: 15 residues. The CDR3 sequence: CASSALQGATGELFF. The CDR3 bases are TGTGCCAGCAGCGCGCTTCAGGGGGCGACCGGGGAGCTGTTTTTT.

The rearrangement joins TRBV28 to TRBJ2-7; 8 nucleotides match TRBD1. The CDR3 is 17 residues long. The J segment lost 4 bases and the V segment lost 6 bases, leaving 17 bases of the junction unmatched. CDR1 MDHEN and CDR2 SYDVKM come from the germline V gene. CDR3 DNA: TGTGCCAGCAGCCTACTAGCAAGGGACAGGCGGTTTTACGAGCAGTACTTC. Amino acids: CASSLLARDRRFYEQYF.

This clone has a handful of counts. The rearrangement joins TRBV4-3 to TRBJ2-5; TRBD1 is a possible D gene (5 bases). The V end lost 0 bases, the J end lost 5 bases, and 16 bases lay between the germline ends. This CDR3 contains 16 residues. Germline loops: CDR1 LGHNA, CDR2 YSLEER. CDR3 sequence (DNA): TGCGCCAGCAGCCAAGATTGGACACATAAGTTGGAGACCCAGTACTTC. Amino acid sequence: CASSQDWTHKLETQYF.